The 19 T cell receptor beta chains listed next were all sequenced from one sample in a study of blood T cells in healthy people across ages. Primers used in a second PCR of about 7 to 12 cycles were a sample-barcoded 5' primer and a J-beta primer mix. TCRdb recomputed calls from the 5' RACE reads with MiXCR, one row per CDR3 protein. The sample has some 760,000 distinct CDR3 sequences; 20% to 25% are singletons. This sample was shared with a second study, whose subject was T cells of mothers and their children.

Input material: blood. These receptors all come from a boy aged 5-17 years in good health.

The chain recombines TRBV6-5 with TRBJ1-3, with 11 positions matching TRBD1. The CDR3 sequence is 17 residues long. Trimming removed 2 bases from V and 4 bases from J; junction bases left unmatched: 7. CDR1 is MNHEY, CDR2 SVGAGI, per germline. CDR3 residues: CASSYTGQGAGGNTIYF. The CDR3 DNA is TGTGCCAGCAGTTACACCGGACAGGGGGCAGGGGGAAACACCATATATTTT.

This chain connects TRBV10-3 to TRBJ2-6; 7 bases line up with TRBD1. CDR1 ENHRY and CDR2 SYGVKD come from the germline V gene. V was clipped by 10 bases and J by 0 bases; unmatched bases: 12. CDR3 length: 17 amino acids. The CDR3 DNA follows: TGTGCCACCACTGACAGGGATCCCTCCTCTGGGGCCAACGTCCTGACTTTC. Translated, it gives CATTDRDPSSGANVLTF.

J is TRBJ2-5 and V is TRBV12-3 or TRBV12-4; TRBD1 might be the D (6 bases). The J call may be faulty, since TRBJ2-7 better matches the DNA end. CDR3 length: 12 residues. CDR3 nucleotides: TGTGCCAGCAGCAGGGGTAGCCACGAGCAGTACTTC. Translating it yields CASSRGSHEQYF.

This chain joins TRBV6-2 or TRBV6-3 and TRBJ2-1, with D unresolved. Germline CDR1 is MNHEY and CDR2 is SVGEGT. Between the trimmed V and J ends, which lost 0 bases and 7 bases, there was a span of 7 bases. The CDR3 runs to 13 residues. CDR3 coding DNA: TGTGCCAGCAGTTACTCTATTGTTAATGAGCAGTTCTTC. It codes for CASSYSIVNEQFF.

CDR3 residues: CASRPQDRAPSEQYF. The CDR3 region has the DNA TGTGCCAGCAGACCCCAAGACAGGGCTCCGTCCGAGCAGTACTTC. The V and J genes are TRBV12-3 or TRBV12-4 and TRBJ2-5, with 7 bases identical to TRBD1. The J call may be mistaken, given a closer DNA end match to TRBJ2-7. The CDR3 sequence is 15 residues long.

The chain links TRBV11-2 to TRBJ2-5; tentatively, D is TRBD1 (6 bases). CDR1 SGHAT and CDR2 FQNNGV come from the germline V gene. V dropped 5 bases and J dropped 4 bases, with 14 bases sitting between them. The CDR3 runs 14 residues. The CDR3 DNA reads TGTGCCAGCAGCCCACAGGGTGGGGGAGAGACCCAGTACTTC. Amino acids: CASSPQGGGETQYF.

This chain connects TRBV7-2 to TRBJ2-5, with TRBD2 matching 8 bases. This CDR3 comprises 15 residues. Unmatched junction bases numbered 10, after V lost 5 bases and J lost 5 bases. Germline CDR1 and CDR2: SGHTA and FQGNSA. The CDR3 sequence: CASSPRGGLAETQYF. Written as DNA, the CDR3 is TGTGCCAGCAGCCCCCGGGGGGGTTTGGCGGAGACCCAGTACTTC.

In regard to this clonotype: The conserved phenylalanine or tryptophan normally closing the CDR3 is absent here, so this likely arose from a read error. This rearrangement joins TRBV5-1 to TRBJ1-2; no firm D call. Germline V gene sequence: CDR1 SGHRS, CDR2 YFSETQ. The CDR3 consists of 14 residues. Trimming pared 4 bases from V and 3 bases from J, leaving 13 bases between. CDR3 nucleotides: TGCGCCAGCAGCCAGTTCCCCGAGGACTATGGCTACACCCTC. Translated: CASSQFPEDYGYTL.

The V call is TRBV4-2, the J call TRBJ2-7; D might be TRBD2 (7 bases). Germline CDR1 reads LGHNA; CDR2 reads YNFKEQ. CDR3 size: 15 residues. V was shortened by 1 base and J by 2 bases, with 12 bases between the two germline ends. Written as DNA, the CDR3 is TGTGCCAGCAGCCAAGGCATGCGGGGGCCCTACGAGCAGTACTTC. Residues: CASSQGMRGPYEQYF.

This chain joins TRBV29-1 and TRBJ1-1; D not certain. The CDR3 has 13 amino acids. The germline CDR1 and CDR2 sequences are SQVTM and ANQGSEA. Trimming left V 4 bases short and J 0 bases short, with 9 bases between. Here the CDR3 DNA reads TGCAGCGTTGGACTTCTAATGAACACTGAAGCTTTCTTT. This gives the protein CSVGLLMNTEAFF. Looking up the rest from reference TRBV29-1 and TRBJ1-1 gives the full variable domain: SAVISQKPSRDICQRGTSLTIQCQVDSQVTMMFWYRQQPGQSLTLIATANQGSEATYESGFVIDKFPISRPNLTFSTLTVSNMSPEDSSIYLCSVGLLMNTEAFFGQGTRLTVV.

This clonotype has more than one count but fewer than ten. The chain recombines TRBV10-2 with TRBJ2-1; D not resolved. The J call is doubtful: the DNA matches TRBJ2-7 better. CDR1 is WSHSY and CDR2 is SAAADI in the germline V gene. The CDR3 is 15 amino acids. CDR3 nucleotide sequence: TGCGCCAGCAGTGAGGGGCCCCGTCGGCTCTACGAGCAGTACTTC. Translating gives CASSEGPRRLYEQYF.

This clonotype was counted only a few times. The gene calls are TRBV6-2 or TRBV6-3 and TRBJ1-1, with D uncertain. Germline V lookup: CDR1 MNHEY, CDR2 SVGEGT. V was shortened by 2 bases and J by 3 bases, with 4 bases between the two germline ends. This CDR3 is built from 12 residues. The CDR3: CASSYGDTEAFF. The DNA of the CDR3 is TGTGCCAGCAGTTACGGCGACACTGAAGCTTTCTTT.

The V call is TRBV13, the J call TRBJ1-2, with D unresolved. The germline V gene has CDR1 PRHDT and CDR2 FYEKMQ (reference sequence). The ends were cut back, 5 bases at V and 2 bases at J, with 12 bases in the middle. This CDR3 has 14 amino acids. The CDR3 loop reads CASSLGPNNYGYTF. The CDR3 nucleotides read TGTGCCAGCAGCCTCGGGCCGAACAACTATGGCTACACCTTC.

This rearrangement joins TRBV29-1 to TRBJ2-1; TRBD2 aligns across 15 bases. Germline lookup yields CDR1 SQVTM and CDR2 ANQGSEA. This CDR3 contains 15 residues. V was pared by 6 bases and J by 7 bases, with 7 bases of the junction left unmatched. This CDR3 reads CSVGLGLAGGNEQFF. The CDR3 DNA reads TGCAGCGTCGGACTGGGACTAGCGGGAGGTAATGAGCAGTTCTTC.

V usage is TRBV10-3 and J usage is TRBJ1-1; TRBD1 agrees at 7 bases. The CDR3 consists of 15 residues. The germline gives CDR1 ENHRY, CDR2 SYGVKD. Trimming at V came to 1 base and at J to 1 base, leaving 3 bases not matched to a gene. The DNA for the CDR3 is TGTGCCATCAGTGAGTGGGGACAGAAGAACACTGAAGCTTTCTTT. Encoded protein: CAISEWGQKNTEAFF.

The V and J genes are TRBV4-2 and TRBJ2-3; TRBD2 might be the D (6 bases). The CDR3 length is 17 residues. Germline V CDR1 and CDR2: LGHNA, YNFKEQ. Trimming stripped 0 bases from V and 0 bases from J, with 13 bases between. This chain's CDR3 is CASSQEKLAPSTDTQYF. As DNA, the CDR3 is TGTGCCAGCAGCCAAGAAAAACTAGCACCTAGCACAGATACGCAGTATTTT.

The V and J genes are TRBV7-2 and TRBJ1-2, with 7 positions matching TRBD1. The CDR3 is 15 residues long. Germline loops: CDR1 SGHTA, CDR2 FQGNSA. Trimming at V came to 6 bases and at J to 7 bases, leaving 14 bases not matched to a gene. This CDR3 reads CASRDGTAGWGGYTF. As DNA, the CDR3 is TGTGCCAGCAGAGATGGGACAGCCGGCTGGGGTGGCTACACCTTC.

V is TRBV4-1 and J is TRBJ2-7; 9 positions match TRBD2. CDR3 length equals 15 residues. V was pared by 2 bases and J by 2 bases, with 4 bases of the junction left unmatched. Germline-derived CDR1 and CDR2 are MGHRA and YSYEKL. CDR3 coding DNA: TGCGCCAGCAGCCAATTTGCGGGAGGGCCCTACGAGCAGTACTTC. Translating it yields CASSQFAGGPYEQYF.

This clonotype was seen a handful of times. The genes are TRBV7-2 and TRBJ2-1, with TRBD2 matching over 9 bases. This CDR3 is 16 amino acids long. CDR1 and CDR2 (germline): SGHTA, FQGNSA. The V and J ends lost 2 bases and 6 bases, in that order; junction bases with no gene match: 8. The CDR3 bases are TGTGCCAGCAGCTTATTTAGCGGGAGCCTTGGCAATGAGCAGTTCTTC. It specifies CASSLFSGSLGNEQFF.